This is a list of T cell receptor beta chains from one sample in a study of brain metastases from non-small cell lung cancer. Here immunoSEQ multiplex PCR was the method, and the copy in TCRdb shows in-frame clones only, minus some. Of more than 2,500 clones in the sample, 65% to 90% were seen once. The sequenced sample consisted of primary lung tumor tissue. All receptors derive from a donor aged 40 or over with non-small cell lung cancer. CDR3s include the opening cysteine and the closing phenylalanine or tryptophan. D genes are given only for firm matches. Size values are once, few and many counts, or a class for expanded clones, and some rows have none.

d_call	v_call	j_call	clone_size	cdr3_aa	cdr3_nt
TRBD2	TRBV28	TRBJ2-3	once	CASSLSSGRGTDTQYF	TGTGCCAGCAGTTTGAGTAGCGGGAGGGGAACAGATACGCAGTATTTT
-	TRBV29-1	TRBJ2-1	few	CSVGADNEQFF	TGCAGCGTTGGAGCGGACAATGAGCAGTTCTTC
-	TRBV15	TRBJ1-3	once	CATSRDVGGRSGNTIYF	TGTGCCACCAGCAGAGATGTGGGGGGCCGCTCTGGAAACACCATATATTTT
-	TRBV28	TRBJ2-4	-	CASSSYSVEGIQYF	TGTGCCAGCAGTTCCTACTCCGTGGAAGGCATTCAGTACTTC
TRBD1	TRBV9	TRBJ1-2	-	CASSVSYRWDSPYGYTF	TGTGCCAGCAGCGTTTCTTATAGGTGGGACAGTCCCTATGGCTACACCTTC
-	TRBV21-1	TRBJ2-5	-	CASSKGKYF	TGTGCCAGCAGCAAAGGTAAGTACTTC
-	TRBV6-5	TRBJ2-2	few	CASSNTGLLFF	TGTGCCAGCAGTAATACAGGGCTGCTGTTTTTT
-	TRBV18	TRBJ2-5	-	CASSPLPQETQYF	TGTGCCAGCTCACCCCTACCACAAGAGACCCAGTACTTC
TRBD2	TRBV3-1/TRBV3-2	TRBJ2-2	-	CASSQEYLAGFTGELFF	TGTGCCAGCAGCCAGGAGTACCTAGCGGGCTTCACCGGGGAGCTGTTTTTT
TRBD1	TRBV7-9	TRBJ1-6	-	CASSWTGTGGNSPLHF	TGTGCCAGCAGCTGGACCGGGACAGGTGGTAATTCACCCCTCCACTTT
TRBD2	TRBV12-3/TRBV12-4	TRBJ2-4	-	CASSLALAGGRYF	TGTGCCAGCAGTTTAGCCTTGGCGGGAGGGCGGTACTTC
TRBD2	TRBV9	TRBJ2-2	-	CASSIQTSVSNIGELFF	TGTGCCAGCAGCATCCAGACTAGCGTATCGAACATCGGGGAGCTGTTTTTT
-	TRBV3-1/TRBV3-2	TRBJ2-7	once	CASSQDSHRDYEQYF	TGTGCCAGCAGCCAAGACTCTCACAGGGATTACGAGCAGTACTTC
-	TRBV15	TRBJ2-2	-	CATSREPNTGELFF	TGTGCCACCAGCAGAGAACCGAACACTGGGGAGCTGTTTTTT
TRBD1	TRBV28	TRBJ2-5	-	CASSLPTGVGETQYF	TGTGCCAGCAGTTTGCCGACAGGGGTCGGAGAGACCCAGTACTTC
-	TRBV2	TRBJ1-4	-	CASSVTGLGKLFF	TGTGCCAGCAGTGTGACAGGACTTGGAAAACTGTTTTTT
-	TRBV7-2	TRBJ2-7	-	CASSPQRGGHEQYF	TGTGCCAGCAGCCCCCAAAGGGGGGGCCACGAGCAGTACTTC
TRBD1	TRBV18	TRBJ2-7	-	CASSLVSGTGDYEQYF	TGTGCCAGCTCCCTCGTTTCCGGGACAGGGGACTACGAGCAGTACTTC
-	TRBV6-2/TRBV6-3	TRBJ2-2	few	CASSPGTLMTGELFF	TGTGCCAGCAGCCCCGGGACTCTTATGACCGGGGAGCTGTTTTTT
TRBD1	TRBV28	TRBJ1-2	-	CASSPPPTRQGEGYTF	TGTGCCAGCAGTCCCCCCCCTACCCGACAGGGTGAAGGCTACACCTTC
TRBD2	TRBV9	TRBJ2-1	-	CASSVLAGELNEQFF	TGTGCCAGCAGCGTACTAGCGGGAGAGTTGAATGAGCAGTTCTTC
-	TRBV7-2	TRBJ1-4	few	CASSLNPLATNEKLFF	TGTGCCAGCAGCTTAAACCCTCTGGCAACTAATGAAAAACTGTTTTTT
-	TRBV10-2	TRBJ1-4	few	CASSEVAGANEKLFF	TGCGCCAGCAGTGAGGTAGCGGGGGCTAATGAAAAACTGTTTTTT
TRBD1	TRBV9	TRBJ1-1	-	CASSEGTGDPEAFF	TGTGCCAGCAGCGAGGGGACAGGGGACCCTGAAGCTTTCTTT
-	TRBV19	TRBJ2-5	-	CAVSDTQETQYF	TGTGCCGTCTCGGACACCCAAGAGACCCAGTACTTC
TRBD1	TRBV27	TRBJ2-1	once	CASSFLGQGARGSYNEQFF	TGTGCCAGCAGTTTCTTAGGCCAGGGGGCCCGAGGCTCCTACAATGAGCAGTTCTTC
-	TRBV5-4	TRBJ2-5	-	CASSSPPGQQETQYF	TGTGCCAGCAGCTCCCCCCCCGGGCAGCAAGAGACCCAGTACTTC
-	TRBV5-1	TRBJ2-3	-	CASSFDTDTQYF	TGCGCCAGCAGCTTTGACACAGATACGCAGTATTTT
-	TRBV6-4	TRBJ1-1	few	CASRHDSNTEAFF	TGTGCCAGCAGACACGACAGCAACACTGAAGCTTTCTTT
-	TRBV10-1	TRBJ2-7	-	CASSDLGGNPYEQYF	TGCGCCAGCAGTGACCTTGGAGGGAACCCTTACGAGCAGTACTTC
-	TRBV18	TRBJ2-5	-	CASSPAARFIGKETQYF	TGTGCCAGCTCACCAGCGGCAAGGTTTATTGGGAAAGAGACCCAGTACTTC
-	TRBV30	TRBJ1-4	-	CAWSEGQYDEKLFF	TGTGCCTGGAGTGAAGGGCAGTACGATGAAAAACTGTTTTTT
TRBD1	TRBV29-1	TRBJ2-3	-	CSVAPGQSTDTQYF	TGCAGCGTCGCACCGGGACAGAGCACAGATACGCAGTATTTT
TRBD1	TRBV18	TRBJ2-5	-	CASSPWQGETQYF	TGTGCCAGCTCACCATGGCAGGGGGAAACCCAGTACTTC
-	TRBV6-5	TRBJ2-5	-	CASGYQGEEETQYF	TGTGCCAGCGGGTATCAGGGAGAGGAAGAGACCCAGTACTTC
-	TRBV18	TRBJ1-4	-	CASSPRTNEKLFF	TGTGCCAGCTCACCGAGAACTAATGAAAAACTGTTTTTT
TRBD2	TRBV7-2	TRBJ2-1	once	CASRLAGGNEQFF	TGTGCCAGCAGACTAGCGGGAGGGAATGAGCAGTTCTTC
-	TRBV28	TRBJ1-6	once	CASSSLVISYNSPLHF	TGTGCCAGCAGTTCCCTTGTTATCTCCTATAATTCACCCCTCCACTTT
-	TRBV7-2	TRBJ1-3	-	CASRLDRTGNTIYF	TGTGCCAGCAGATTGGACAGAACTGGAAACACCATATATTTT
-	TRBV7-9	TRBJ2-5	-	CASSLKGSYQETQYF	TGTGCCAGCAGCTTAAAGGGATCGTACCAAGAGACCCAGTACTTC
-	TRBV9	TRBJ2-3	-	CASSVAGTRADTQYF	TGTGCCAGCAGCGTAGCCGGGACTCGCGCAGATACGCAGTATTTT
TRBD1	TRBV9	TRBJ1-1	-	CASSETGAVTEAFF	TGTGCCAGCAGCGAGACAGGGGCTGTCACTGAAGCTTTCTTT
TRBD1	TRBV6-1	TRBJ1-5	-	CASSGGTGFTNQPQHF	TGTGCCAGCAGTGGGGGGACAGGGTTTACCAATCAGCCCCAGCATTTT
-	TRBV20-1	TRBJ2-1	-	CSAADNEQFF	TGCAGTGCTGCGGACAATGAGCAGTTCTTC
-	TRBV18	TRBJ2-1	-	CASSPQNEQFF	TGTGCCAGCTCACCGCAAAATGAGCAGTTCTTC
TRBD1	TRBV7-9	TRBJ2-7	few	CASSSKRQGARNEQYF	TGTGCCAGCAGCTCCAAGAGGCAGGGGGCGCGAAACGAGCAGTACTTC
-	TRBV7-8	TRBJ2-1	-	CASSPRGGSYNEQFF	TGTGCCAGCAGCCCCAGGGGAGGGTCCTACAATGAGCAGTTCTTC
-	TRBV10-2	TRBJ1-5	-	CASSESPGNSNQPQHF	TGCGCCAGCAGTGAGTCACCAGGCAATAGCAATCAGCCCCAGCATTTT
-	TRBV2	TRBJ2-7	-	CASTEGGTNYEQYF	TGTGCCAGCACCGAGGGGGGGACAAACTACGAGCAGTACTTC
-	TRBV7-9	TRBJ1-1	-	CASSLGINTEAFF	TGTGCCAGCAGCTTGGGAATTAACACTGAAGCTTTCTTT
TRBD2	TRBV28	TRBJ2-1	-	CANTGGTSPQSSYNEQFF	TGTGCCAACACCGGGGGGACTAGCCCTCAGAGCTCCTACAATGAGCAGTTCTTC
TRBD2	TRBV25-1	TRBJ2-3	-	CASSPLRAGRISTDTQYF	TGTGCCAGCAGTCCTCTACGAGCGGGAAGGATTAGCACAGATACGCAGTATTTT
-	TRBV7-2	TRBJ2-5	-	CASSLQIGQETQYF	TGTGCCAGCAGCTTACAGATAGGCCAAGAAACCCAGTACTTC
-	TRBV15	TRBJ2-1	once	CATSRVAGDYNEQFF	TGTGCCACCAGCAGAGTGGCAGGGGATTACAATGAGCAGTTCTTC
TRBD1	TRBV6-1	TRBJ1-3	-	CASSGTGSGNTIYF	TGTGCCAGCAGTGGGACAGGGTCTGGAAACACCATATATTTT
-	TRBV6-5	TRBJ1-2	-	CASSSEYRTAHGYTF	TGTGCCAGCAGCAGTGAGTACAGGACAGCTCACGGCTACACCTTC
-	TRBV5-1	TRBJ2-7	-	CASNLENSLLYEQYF	TGCGCCAGCAACTTGGAAAACAGTTTACTCTACGAGCAGTACTTC
-	TRBV4-2	TRBJ2-1	few	CASSQEHLGGDEQFF	TGTGCCAGCAGCCAAGAACATCTGGGGGGCGATGAGCAGTTCTTC